Below, 25 T cell receptor beta chains from the same sample are listed, as sequenced in a study of Ad26.COV2.S vaccination and SARS-CoV-2 variants. The treatment is: some 19 received Ad26.COV2.S at low or high dose, single or two shots; 5 received placebo; per-sample allocation not given. Sampling occurred on day 63 after the first vaccine or placebo injection. Assay: immunoSEQ multiplex PCR; the TCRdb copy retains only in-frame clones and omits some. The repertoire includes roughly 500,000 clones, 89% of them detected once, and 2.5% to 3% sits in the top ten. The sequences come from peripheral blood, collected in a trial of Ad26.COV2.S vaccine versus placebo. These receptors came from a person aged 18-65 years who received the Ad26.COV2.S COVID-19 vaccine or a placebo.

This rearrangement joins TRBV9 to TRBJ1-5; D is possibly TRBD1 (5 bases). The germline V gene encodes CDR1 SGDLS and CDR2 YYNGEE. V lost 3 bases to trimming and J lost 2 bases, with 9 bases between them. The CDR3 is 14 amino acids. In DNA, the CDR3 is TGTGCCAGCAGCGCCGACAGCCGCAATCAGCCCCAGCATTTT. Translated: CASSADSRNQPQHF.

This clone occurred once. The rearrangement joins TRBV5-7 to TRBJ1-5; perhaps TRBD1 as D (5 bases). TRBV5-7 has ORF status, its function being uncertain. CDR3 length: 13 residues. V was trimmed by 3 bases and J by 4 bases, leaving 8 bases between them. The CDR3, as DNA: TGTGCCAGCAGCTCAACAGGAAATCAGCCCCAGCATTTT. Translating it yields CASSSTGNQPQHF.

This clone has just a few counts. This rearrangement joins TRBV19 to TRBJ1-5; D possibly corresponds to TRBD1 (5 bases). CDR1 LNHDA and CDR2 SQIVND come from the germline V gene (reference sequence). This CDR3 spans 15 amino acids. Trimming took off 0 bases at V and 5 bases at J, with 11 bases between the two ends. This CDR3 is CASSIDLGLYQPQHF. In nucleotides, the CDR3 is TGTGCCAGTAGTATAGATCTGGGGCTCTATCAGCCCCAGCATTTT.

This rearrangement joins TRBV5-1 to TRBJ1-2; TRBD1 matches at 10 bases. The CDR3 totals 15 residues. V shed 4 bases, J shed 7 bases, and the junction held 10 bases outside the gene matches. CDR1 is SGHRS, CDR2 YFSETQ, per germline. The CDR3 here is CASSPSGTGESGYTF. The DNA of the CDR3 is TGCGCCAGCAGCCCCTCCGGGACAGGGGAGAGTGGCTACACCTTC.

The genes are TRBV30 and TRBJ1-4; maybe TRBD1 (6 bases). This CDR3 comprises 13 residues. V lost 5 bases and J lost 4, with 11 bases in between. Germline CDR1 is GTSNPN and CDR2 is SVGIG (reference sequence). The CDR3 spells CAWAQGFNEKLFF. The CDR3 DNA is TGTGCCTGGGCACAGGGCTTTAATGAAAAACTGTTTTTT.

V usage is TRBV4-3 and J usage is TRBJ1-1, with no clear D. The V and J ends lost 0 bases and 1 base respectively, with 12 bases between them. This CDR3 has 16 residues. CDR1 and CDR2 (germline): LGHNA, YSLEER. As DNA, the CDR3 is TGCGCCAGCAGCCAAGATCCGTGGGCGGGGAACACTGAAGCTTTCTTT. Translation gives CASSQDPWAGNTEAFF.

This clone was detected only once. The rearrangement joins TRBV7-2 to TRBJ2-7; TRBD1 is a possible D gene (6 bases). V was shortened by 4 bases and J by 3 bases, with 10 bases between the two germline ends. In germline, CDR1 is SGHTA, CDR2 FQGNSA. This CDR3 region has 13 residues. In nucleotides, the CDR3 is TGTGCCAGCAGCTACGGACAGTACTACGAGCAGTACTTC. Its translation is CASSYGQYYEQYF.

V is TRBV4-2 and J is TRBJ1-5, with D possibly matching TRBD1 (5 bases). Germline assignment: CDR1 LGHNA and CDR2 YNFKEQ. Trimming shortened V by 1 base and J by 1 base, and 11 bases separated the two germline ends. The length of the CDR3 is 16 residues. In nucleotides, the CDR3 is TGTGCCAGCAGCCAAGGGGGGGGGTTGAGCAATCAGCCCCAGCATTTT. It is translated as CASSQGGGLSNQPQHF.

The J gene is TRBJ1-2, the V gene TRBV3-1 (or the pseudogene TRBV3-2); D perhaps matches TRBD1 (6 bases). Per germline, CDR1 LGHDT and CDR2 YNNKEL (reference sequence). The CDR3 totals 13 residues. Trimming pared 6 bases from V and 7 bases from J, leaving 15 bases between. The CDR3 DNA follows: TGTGCCAGCAGACCCACGGGGGCTGGTGGCTACACCTTC. This codes for CASRPTGAGGYTF.

The chain joins TRBV15 to TRBJ1-2; D not certain. Looked up from germline, CDR1 is LNHNV and CDR2 is YYDKDF (reference sequence). This CDR3 contains 17 residues. Trimming took off 1 base at V and 4 bases at J, with 19 bases between the two ends. The CDR3 DNA is TGTGCCACCAGCAGAGTGGTTAATATACAGCTGCTCTATGGCTACACCTTC. Amino acids: CATSRVVNIQLLYGYTF.

The V call is TRBV4-3, the J call TRBJ1-3, with D unresolved. Germline V gene lookup returns CDR1 LGHNA and CDR2 YSLEER. The length of the CDR3 is 16 residues. V lost 0 bases and J lost 0, with 9 bases in between. CDR3 nucleotides: TGCGCCAGCAGCCAAGATCCGGGCCACTCTGGAAACACCATATATTTT. It encodes CASSQDPGHSGNTIYF.

The chain employs TRBV7-3 and TRBJ2-5; D may be TRBD1 or TRBD2 (5 bases each). V was pared by 1 base and J by 7 bases, with 10 bases between. Germline CDR1 SGHTA, CDR2 FQGTGA. This CDR3 has 13 amino acids. CDR3 protein: CASSLSAGATQYF. CDR3 in DNA: TGTGCCAGCAGCTTAAGCGCCGGGGCGACCCAGTACTTC.

V gene TRBV7-8 combines with J gene TRBJ2-1; 13 nucleotides align to TRBD2. The V gene's germline CDR1 is SGHVS and CDR2 FQNEAQ. After removal of 5 bases from V and 7 bases from J, the junction contained 8 bases not matched to a gene. The CDR3 runs to 16 residues. The DNA of the CDR3 is TGTGCCAGCAGCGCCCAACTAGCGGGAGGGCGGAATGAGCAGTTCTTC. It encodes CASSAQLAGGRNEQFF.

The chain links TRBV6-5 to TRBJ1-6; D is unresolved. V lost 6 bases and J 8 bases, leaving 17 bases between the germline ends. CDR1 is MNHEY and CDR2 is SVGAGI in the germline V gene. The CDR3 has 15 residues. The CDR3 nucleotides read TGTGCCAGCAGCCGACGGGATGTGAGGGATTCACCCCTCCACTTT. Amino acids: CASSRRDVRDSPLHF.

This rearrangement joins TRBV19 to TRBJ1-5, with TRBD1 as a possible D gene (5 bases). The CDR3 is 21 residues long. The ends were cut back, 8 bases at V and 3 bases at J, with 35 bases in the middle. Per the germline V gene, CDR1 is LNHDA and CDR2 is SQIVND (reference sequence). The CDR3 DNA reads TGTGCCAGTGGGCCATCCATCTGGGGCACGGTTCCAGAGGGCTCCAATCAGCCCCAGCATTTT. Translation gives CASGPSIWGTVPEGSNQPQHF.

The chain employs TRBV9 and TRBJ1-1; possible D gene TRBD1, 5 bases. CDR3 size: 15 residues. Germline V gene data show CDR1 as SGDLS and CDR2 as YYNGEE. The V and J ends lost 0 bases and 5 bases respectively, with 14 bases between them. CDR3 loop: CASSVAPGSGTEAFF. CDR3 DNA sequence: TGTGCCAGCAGCGTAGCTCCAGGGTCAGGGACTGAAGCTTTCTTT.

The chain carries TRBV4-3 and TRBJ1-1, with D uncertain. Germline CDR1 LGHNA, CDR2 YSLEER. The CDR3 consists of 16 residues. With 3 bases removed from V and 0 bases from J, the gap between germline ends came to 14 bases. The DNA of the CDR3 is TGCGCCAGCAGCCACGAATATTATGGGATGAACACTGAAGCTTTCTTT. Amino acid sequence: CASSHEYYGMNTEAFF.

The CDR3 nucleotides read TGTGCCAGCAGCCTACCGCGAGAAGGCTACACCTTC. This sequence encodes CASSLPREGYTF. The chain has TRBV7-2 and TRBJ1-2; D unclear. The V and J ends lost 5 bases and 8 bases respectively, with 12 bases between them. CDR1 SGHTA and CDR2 FQGNSA come from the germline V gene. CDR3 size: 12 residues.

This clone appeared once. The gene calls are TRBV19 and TRBJ2-1, with 10 bases that match TRBD2. Per germline, CDR1 LNHDA and CDR2 SQIVND (reference sequence). V gave up 6 bases and J gave up 8 bases; unmatched junction bases: 4. The CDR3 has 13 residues. The CDR3 DNA sequence: TGTGCCAGTAGCACTCTAGCGGGAGATGAGCAGTTCTTC. Translated: CASSTLAGDEQFF.

The chain uses TRBV18 and TRBJ1-2; D is unclear. This CDR3 has 14 residues. Germline-derived CDR1 and CDR2 are KGHSH and LQKENI. Trimming cost V 1 base and J 4 bases, with 10 bases left between them. CDR3 sequence: CASSPREGSYGYTF. The DNA of the CDR3 is TGTGCCAGCTCACCACGTGAGGGATCCTATGGCTACACCTTC.

As for this clone: In the same sample, other DNA sequences code for this CDR3. The rearrangement joins TRBV6-6 to TRBJ1-5; perhaps TRBD1 as D (6 bases). Germline V gene lookup returns CDR1 MNHNY and CDR2 SVGAGI (reference sequence). The V end was cut by 5 bases, the J end by 2 bases, with 7 bases between. This CDR3 has 13 amino acids. The chain's CDR3 is CASSRQGNQPQHF. The CDR3 region has the DNA TGTGCCAGCAGTCGACAGGGCAATCAGCCCCAGCATTTT.

This clone was detected only once. This chain connects TRBV21-1 to TRBJ1-4. TRBV21-1 is a pseudogene locus. This CDR3 comprises 12 residues. The CDR3 loop reads CARAGAGEKLFF. The CDR3 nucleotides are TGTGCCAGGGCGGGGGCCGGTGAAAAACTGTTTTTT.

The V and J genes are TRBV6-4 and TRBJ2-2, with 7 bases matching TRBD2. V trimming: 8 bases; J trimming: 1 base; junction bases outside the gene matches: 4. The length of the CDR3 is 14 residues. Germline CDR1 is MRHNA and CDR2 is SNTAGT. For the CDR3, the DNA is TGTGCCAGCTCAAGCGGGATGAACACCGGGGAGCTGTTTTTT. Its protein is CASSSGMNTGELFF.

This clone occurred a few times. CDR3 in DNA: TGTGCCAGCAGCCCTCAGATGAACACTGAAGCTTTCTTT. Translating gives CASSPQMNTEAFF. This chain uses TRBV11-3 with TRBJ1-1; D unclear. V was cut by 5 bases and J by 0 bases, with 7 bases left in between. The germline gives CDR1 SGHNT, CDR2 YENEEA. The CDR3 has 13 amino acids.

The genes are TRBV4-1 and TRBJ1-1, with D possibly matching TRBD1 (5 bases). Germline V gives CDR1 MGHRA, CDR2 YSYEKL. The V end was cut by 7 bases, the J end by 1 base, with 16 bases between. There are 15 residues in the CDR3. The CDR3 loop reads CASKKVDSGNTEAFF. The DNA of the CDR3 is TGCGCCAGCAAGAAGGTCGACAGCGGGAACACTGAAGCTTTCTTT.